This T cell receptor beta chain was captured in a study of beta chain features in type 1 diabetes. Points from the study as a whole: TCRB CDR3s from Type 1 diabetes patients were moderately but significantly shorter in all four CD4+ subsets. Although PCR might favor shorter templates, it would do so equally in patients and controls.

About this clone itself: Its specificity is unknown.

The authors reverse transcribed all of the isolated RNA, so sequencing captured expressed TCRB transcripts. Here immunoSEQ multiplex PCR was the method, and the copy in TCRdb shows in-frame clones only, minus some. The repertoire consists of some 160,000 clones, with around 9.7% occurring once and the leading ten covering roughly 0.7%. Germline V lookup: CDR1 MNHNY, CDR2 SVGAGI (reference sequence). With 2 bases removed from V and 11 bases from J, the gap between germline ends came to 19 bases. This CDR3 has 15 amino acids. Sequencing used central memory CD4+ T cells from blood. The receptor comes from a woman under 40 with type 1 diabetes. V gene TRBV6-6 combines with J gene TRBJ2-1; a weak D match, TRBD1 (6 bases). CDR3 amino acids: CASSYLDRNLGKQFF. The CDR3, as DNA: TGTGCCAGCAGTTACCTCGACAGGAACTTAGGGAAGCAGTTCTTC.